The present T cell receptor beta chain was sequenced within a study of T cell clonality in common variable immunodeficiency. Data came from immunoSEQ multiplex PCR; TCRdb stores just in-frame clones and leaves some out. The sample counts about 40,000 clones, none seen once; the ten largest own 2.8%. V was clipped by 4 bases and J by 2 bases, with 16 bases between them. Germline lookup yields CDR1 LNHDA and CDR2 SQIVND (reference sequence). This CDR3 region has 16 residues. This clone was observed many times. The missing CDR3 end, 3 residues past where the read stops, is filled in from the germline J gene.

The receptor was isolated from a person aged 18 to 75 in good health. This chain connects TRBV19 to TRBJ2-3, with D possibly being TRBD1 (5 bases). Sequencing was done on a sample of peripheral blood mononuclear cells. The chain's CDR3 is CASSTFIDRITDTQYF. The CDR3 DNA, read in part, is TGTGCCAGTAGTACCTTCATAGACAGAATCACAGATACG.